Below, 4 T cell receptor beta chains from the same sample are listed, as sequenced in a study of human T cells and chemical hapten exposure. TCRdb used MiXCR to reprocess the RACE reads, holding one entry per CDR3 protein. Of roughly 52,000 distinct CDR3 sequences in the sample, approximately 10% are singletons; the top ten hold around 2%. Time point indicated: patch test 1, 2 weeks after DPC sensitization. Indicated treatment: therapeutic diphenylcyclopropenone sensitization with weekly scalp DPC. Blood, whole and unfractionated, served as the source for total RNA extraction. The sequenced sample was whole blood, obtained in connection with sensitization to the hapten diphenylcyclopropenone (DPC). The receptors were sampled from a woman aged 40 to 50 with alopecia areata. Some clones in this sample may be carry-over from other donors' samples.

This clonotype was observed a few times. The chain carries TRBV18 and TRBJ2-3; D is uncertain. V lost 5 bases to trimming and J lost 2 bases, with 2 bases between them. The CDR3 consists of 11 residues. The V gene's germline CDR1 is KGHSH and CDR2 LQKENI. Here the CDR3 DNA reads TGTGCCAGCTCATACACAGATACGCAGTATTTT. Translated: CASSYTDTQYF.

This clonotype showed up just a few times. V is TRBV10-2 and J is TRBJ1-6; no firm D call. Trimming pared 2 bases from V and 8 bases from J, leaving 16 bases between. This CDR3 has 16 amino acids. Germline CDR1 is WSHSY and CDR2 is SAAADI. CDR3 in amino acids: CASSERLPQADSPLHF. In DNA, the CDR3 is TGCGCCAGCAGTGAGCGGCTCCCTCAAGCGGATTCACCCCTCCACTTT.

There are a few counts of this clonotype. The V call is TRBV12-5, the J call TRBJ1-5, with TRBD1 identical over 8 bases. This CDR3 contains 17 residues. V was clipped by 4 bases and J by 7 bases; unmatched bases: 15. Germline-derived CDR1 and CDR2 are LGHNT and FRNRAP. CDR3 in DNA: TGTGCTAGTGGTTCGAACCTGGACAGGGCCTTAGGACAGCCCCAGCATTTT. It translates to CASGSNLDRALGQPQHF.

V usage is TRBV18 and J usage is TRBJ2-4, with 10 nucleotides matching TRBD2. The J segment lost 4 bases and the V segment lost 0 bases, leaving 6 bases of the junction unmatched. CDR1 and CDR2 from the germline V gene are KGHSH and LQKENI. CDR3 size: 17 residues. CDR3 amino acids: CASSPPGQLAGKNIQYF. The CDR3, as DNA: TGTGCCAGCTCACCACCGGGGCAACTAGCGGGAAAAAACATTCAGTACTTC.